This T cell receptor beta chain appears in the sequencing data of a study of beta chain features in type 1 diabetes. What was sequenced were expressed TCRB transcripts, since all of the isolated RNA had been reverse transcribed. The repertoire was sequenced with immunoSEQ multiplex PCR; TCRdb's copy has only in-frame clones and lacks some. In the table there are around 300,000 clones, 8% of which are singletons. Only one heparinised blood draw was taken per donor, and its volume averaged around 110 mL. Via CD45RO/CCR7/CD25/CD127/CD95/CD27, cells of the CD4+ naive, central memory, regulatory and stem cell-like memory subsets were sorted. Germline V gene data show CDR1 as MNHNS and CDR2 as SASEGT. The CDR3 totals 13 residues. V was trimmed by 3 bases and J by 6 bases, leaving 11 bases between them.

The sequenced sample was central memory CD4+ T cells from blood. This clonotype was sampled from a woman between 18 and 29 years old in good health. This chain joins TRBV6-1 and TRBJ2-5; the D gene is possibly TRBD2 (6 bases). CDR3 loop: CASSERREKTQYF. Written as DNA, the CDR3 is TGTGCCAGCAGTGAGAGGCGGGAAAAGACCCAGTACTTC.